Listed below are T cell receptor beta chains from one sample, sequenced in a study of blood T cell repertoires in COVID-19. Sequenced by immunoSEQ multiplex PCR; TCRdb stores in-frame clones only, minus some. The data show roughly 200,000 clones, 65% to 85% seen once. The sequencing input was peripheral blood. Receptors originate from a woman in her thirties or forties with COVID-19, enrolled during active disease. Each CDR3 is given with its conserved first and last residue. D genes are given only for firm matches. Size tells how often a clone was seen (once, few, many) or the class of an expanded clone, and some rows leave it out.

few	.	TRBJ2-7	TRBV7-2	CASSLLEEQYF	TGTGCCAGCAGCCTCCTCGAGGAGCAGTACTTC
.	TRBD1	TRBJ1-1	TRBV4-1	CASSQVGTGRTEAFF	TGCGCCAGCAGCCAAGTGGGGACAGGGAGAACTGAAGCTTTCTTT
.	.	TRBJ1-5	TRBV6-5	CASSSLNQPQHF	TGTGCCAGCAGTTCCCTCAATCAGCCCCAGCATTTT
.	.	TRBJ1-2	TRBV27	CASSSPQFYGYTF	TGTGCCAGCAGCTCTCCGCAGTTTTATGGCTACACCTTC
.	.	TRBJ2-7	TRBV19	CASSIDLHYEQYF	TGTGCCAGTAGTATCGACTTACACTACGAGCAGTACTTC
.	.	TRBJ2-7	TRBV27	CASSPIVGWQYF	TGTGCCAGCAGTCCTATAGTCGGGTGGCAGTACTTC
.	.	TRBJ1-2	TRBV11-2	CASSLNSGWEGGYTF	TGTGCCAGCAGCTTAAACTCAGGGTGGGAGGGTGGCTACACCTTC
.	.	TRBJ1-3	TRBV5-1	CASSLEGAGLAGGNTIYF	TGCGCCAGCAGCTTGGAGGGCGCAGGGTTAGCTGGCGGAAACACCATATATTTT
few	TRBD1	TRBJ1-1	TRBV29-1	CSVPGQGVGNTEAFF	TGCAGCGTTCCGGGACAGGGAGTTGGGAACACTGAAGCTTTCTTT
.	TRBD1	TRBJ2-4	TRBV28	CASSYRQGARVIQYF	TGTGCCAGCAGTTACAGACAGGGGGCTCGGGTCATTCAGTACTTC
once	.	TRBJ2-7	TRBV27	CASSNREMSEQYF	TGTGCCAGCAGTAACAGGGAGATGAGCGAGCAGTACTTC
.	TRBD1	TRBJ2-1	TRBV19	CASSWDKLQGSSYNEQFF	TGTGCCAGTAGTTGGGACAAACTACAGGGGAGCTCCTACAATGAGCAGTTCTTC
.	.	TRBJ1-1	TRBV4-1	CASSRLEISAAEAFF	TGCGCCAGCAGCCGCCTTGAAATCTCAGCGGCTGAAGCTTTCTTT
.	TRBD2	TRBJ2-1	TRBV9	CASSVSPVAGPPDDEQFF	TGTGCCAGCAGCGTAAGCCCCGTAGCGGGACCTCCTGATGATGAGCAGTTCTTC
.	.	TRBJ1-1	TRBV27	CASSLKGDTEAFF	TGTGCCAGCAGTTTAAAGGGGGACACTGAAGCTTTCTTT
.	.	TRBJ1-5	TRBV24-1	CATSQANQPQHF	TGTGCCACCAGTCAGGCCAATCAGCCCCAGCATTTT
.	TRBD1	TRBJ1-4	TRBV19	CASRVGTGREKLFF	TGTGCCAGTAGGGTCGGGACAGGCAGAGAAAAACTGTTTTTT
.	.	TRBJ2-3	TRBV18	CASSDLGASTDTQYF	TGTGCCAGCTCCGACTTGGGGGCGAGCACAGATACGCAGTATTTT
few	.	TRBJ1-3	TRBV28	CASRLEGNSGNTIYF	TGTGCCAGCAGGCTGGAGGGGAACTCTGGAAACACCATATATTTT
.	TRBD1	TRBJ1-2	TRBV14	CASSQGRTGVRGYTF	TGTGCCAGCAGCCAAGGCCGGACAGGGGTGCGCGGCTACACCTTC
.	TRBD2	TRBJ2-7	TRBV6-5	CASSSGTSGSYEQYF	TGTGCCAGCAGTTCCGGGACTAGCGGTTCCTACGAGCAGTACTTC
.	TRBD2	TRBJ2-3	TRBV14	CASNSRGVTDTQYF	TGTGCCAGCAACTCGCGGGGGGTCACAGATACGCAGTATTTT
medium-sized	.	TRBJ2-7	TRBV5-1	CASSLVGGYEQYF	TGCGCCAGCAGCTTGGTGGGGGGCTACGAGCAGTACTTC
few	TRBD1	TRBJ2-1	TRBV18	CASSPPWDRGRNEQFF	TGTGCCAGCTCACCACCGTGGGACAGGGGGAGAAATGAGCAGTTCTTC
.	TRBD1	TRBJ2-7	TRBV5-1	CASSLGTGFHEQYF	TGCGCCAGCAGCTTGGGGACAGGGTTCCACGAGCAGTACTTC
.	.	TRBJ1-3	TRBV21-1	CASSSSSRGNTIYF	TGTGCCAGCAGCTCTTCCTCGAGGGGAAACACCATATATTTT
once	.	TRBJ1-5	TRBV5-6	CASSLQGSNQPQHF	TGTGCCAGCAGCTTGCAGGGTAGCAATCAGCCCCAGCATTTT
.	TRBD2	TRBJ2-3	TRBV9	CASSETPLRGEDTQYF	TGTGCCAGCAGCGAGACCCCTCTGCGGGGGGAAGATACGCAGTATTTT
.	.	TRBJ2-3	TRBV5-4	CASSLGGGPSTDTQYF	TGTGCCAGCAGCTTGGGCGGGGGCCCTAGCACAGATACGCAGTATTTT
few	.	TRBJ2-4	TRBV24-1	CATSDPHGVPIQYF	TGTGCCACCAGTGATCCCCACGGGGTTCCCATTCAGTACTTC
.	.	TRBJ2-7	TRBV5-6	CASSLQRAPYEQYF	TGTGCCAGCAGCTTACAGCGGGCCCCCTACGAGCAGTACTTC
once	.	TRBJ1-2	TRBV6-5	CASQRLNRVFYGYTF	TGTGCCAGCCAGAGACTTAACAGGGTCTTCTATGGCTACACCTTC
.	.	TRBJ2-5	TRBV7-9	CASRDLATQYF	TGTGCCAGCAGAGATTTGGCGACCCAGTACTTC
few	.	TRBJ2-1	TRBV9	CASSVVGQVSSYNEQFF	TGTGCCAGCAGCGTAGTAGGTCAGGTAAGCTCCTACAATGAGCAGTTCTTC
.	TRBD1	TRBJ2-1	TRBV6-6	CASRTGGVVNEQFF	TGTGCCAGCAGGACAGGGGGAGTAGTCAATGAGCAGTTCTTC
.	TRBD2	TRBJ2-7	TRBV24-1	CATSDPTSGSYEQYF	TGTGCCACCAGTGACCCGACTAGCGGGAGCTACGAGCAGTACTTC
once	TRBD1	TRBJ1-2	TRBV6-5	CASSPAPDRAAGYTF	TGTGCCAGCAGCCCAGCCCCGGACAGGGCGGCTGGCTACACCTTC
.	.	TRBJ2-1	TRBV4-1	CASSLEEPRVSEQFF	TGCGCCAGCAGCCTAGAAGAACCCAGGGTAAGTGAGCAGTTCTTC
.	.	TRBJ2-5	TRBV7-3	CASSRQSKETQYF	TGTGCCAGCAGCCGACAGTCCAAAGAGACCCAGTACTTC
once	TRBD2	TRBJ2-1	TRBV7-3	CASSLRGGSWNEQFF	TGTGCCAGCAGCTTACGTGGCGGGAGTTGGAATGAGCAGTTCTTC
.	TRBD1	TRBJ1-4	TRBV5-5	CASSWDRGRVTNEKLFF	TGTGCCAGCAGCTGGGACAGGGGGCGAGTAACTAATGAAAAACTGTTTTTT
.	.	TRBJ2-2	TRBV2	CASSIQASGELFF	TGTGCCAGCAGCATTCAGGCTTCCGGGGAGCTGTTTTTT
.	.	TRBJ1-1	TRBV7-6	CASTTVADTEAFF	TGTGCCAGCACGACAGTGGCGGACACTGAAGCTTTCTTT
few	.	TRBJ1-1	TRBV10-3	CAISYGQMNTEAFF	TGTGCCATCAGCTACGGACAGATGAACACTGAAGCTTTCTTT
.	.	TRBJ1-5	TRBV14	CASSQKGNQPQHF	TGTGCCAGCAGCCAAAAGGGGAATCAGCCCCAGCATTTT
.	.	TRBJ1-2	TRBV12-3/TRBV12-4	CASSFQSYYGYTF	TGTGCCAGCAGTTTCCAGTCCTACTATGGCTACACCTTC
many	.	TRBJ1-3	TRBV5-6	CASSLGWTGSGNTIYF	TGTGCCAGCAGCTTGGGGTGGACTGGCTCTGGAAACACCATATATTTT
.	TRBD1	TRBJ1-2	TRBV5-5	CASSLAGQGAYGYTF	TGTGCCAGCAGCTTGGCTGGTCAGGGGGCCTATGGCTACACCTTC
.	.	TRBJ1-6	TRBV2	CASSEGTANSPLHF	TGTGCCAGCAGTGAAGGGACTGCGAATTCACCCCTCCACTTT
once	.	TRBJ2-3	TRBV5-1	CATSEDALSTDTQYF	TGCGCCACATCTGAGGATGCCCTAAGCACAGATACGCAGTATTTT
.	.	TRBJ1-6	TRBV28	CASSNHRVQGDSPLHF	TGTGCCAGCAGCAACCACCGGGTCCAAGGTGATTCACCCCTCCACTTT
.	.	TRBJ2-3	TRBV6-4	CASSAGLSSGTDTQYF	TGTGCCAGCAGTGCTGGACTTTCTTCCGGCACAGATACGCAGTATTTT
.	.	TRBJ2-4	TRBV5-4	CASRSRDIGNIQYF	TGTGCCAGCAGGAGTCGGGACATAGGGAACATTCAGTACTTC
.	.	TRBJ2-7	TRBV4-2	CASSPGTEAHEQYF	TGTGCCAGCAGCCCCGGGACTGAAGCCCACGAGCAGTACTTC
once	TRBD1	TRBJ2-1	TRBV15	CATSRGGQGSGEQFF	TGTGCCACCAGCAGAGGGGGACAGGGTTCAGGCGAGCAGTTCTTC
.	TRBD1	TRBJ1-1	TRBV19	CASRFPGTGRSEAFF	TGTGCCAGTAGATTTCCCGGGACAGGGAGGTCTGAAGCTTTCTTT
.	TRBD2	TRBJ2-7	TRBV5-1	CASSSGFYEQYF	TGCGCCAGCAGTAGCGGGTTCTACGAGCAGTACTTC
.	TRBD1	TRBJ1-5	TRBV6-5	CASNSGTGGGQPQHF	TGTGCCAGCAACTCCGGGACAGGGGGCGGGCAGCCCCAGCATTTT
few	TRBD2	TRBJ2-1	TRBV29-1	CSVEGTSETAILYNEQFF	TGCAGCGTTGAAGGGACTAGCGAGACAGCAATACTATACAATGAGCAGTTCTTC
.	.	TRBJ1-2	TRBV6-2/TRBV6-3	CASSWTGIDGYTF	TGTGCCAGCAGCTGGACCGGGATTGATGGCTACACCTTC